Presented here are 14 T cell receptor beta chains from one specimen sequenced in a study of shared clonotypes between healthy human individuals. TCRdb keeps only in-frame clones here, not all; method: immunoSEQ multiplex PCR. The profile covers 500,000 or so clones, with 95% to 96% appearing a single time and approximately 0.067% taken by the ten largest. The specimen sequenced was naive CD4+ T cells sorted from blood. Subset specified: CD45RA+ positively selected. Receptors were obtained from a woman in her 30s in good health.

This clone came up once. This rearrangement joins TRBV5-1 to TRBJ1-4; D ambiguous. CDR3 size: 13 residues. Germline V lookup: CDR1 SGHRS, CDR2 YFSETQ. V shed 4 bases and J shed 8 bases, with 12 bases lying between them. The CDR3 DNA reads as TGCGCCAGCAGCGTAACGGGCGGCGAAAAACTGTTTTTT. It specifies CASSVTGGEKLFF.

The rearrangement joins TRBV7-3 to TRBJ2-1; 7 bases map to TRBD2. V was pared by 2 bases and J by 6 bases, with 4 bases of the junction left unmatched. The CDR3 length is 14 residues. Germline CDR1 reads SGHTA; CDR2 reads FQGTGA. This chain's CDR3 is CASSLRWTSNEQFF. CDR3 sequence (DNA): TGTGCCAGCAGCTTACGCTGGACTAGCAATGAGCAGTTCTTC.

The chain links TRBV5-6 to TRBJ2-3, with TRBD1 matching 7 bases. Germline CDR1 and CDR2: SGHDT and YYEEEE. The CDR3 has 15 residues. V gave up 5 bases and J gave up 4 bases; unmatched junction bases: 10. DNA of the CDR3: TGTGCCAGCAGGCCGAACCCAGGGGGATCAGATACGCAGTATTTT. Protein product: CASRPNPGGSDTQYF.

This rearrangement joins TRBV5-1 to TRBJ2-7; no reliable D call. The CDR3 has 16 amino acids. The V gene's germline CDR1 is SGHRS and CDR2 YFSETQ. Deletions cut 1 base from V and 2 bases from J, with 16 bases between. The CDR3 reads CASSLLLSATTYEQYF. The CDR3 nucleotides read TGCGCCAGCAGCTTGTTGTTGTCGGCTACCACCTACGAGCAGTACTTC. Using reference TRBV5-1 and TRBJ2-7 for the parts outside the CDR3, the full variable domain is KAGVTQTPRYLIKTRGQQVTLSCSPISGHRSVSWYQQTPGQGLQFLFEYFSETQRNKGNFPGRFSGRQFSNSRSEMNVSTLELGDSALYLCASSLLLSATTYEQYFGPGTRLTVT.

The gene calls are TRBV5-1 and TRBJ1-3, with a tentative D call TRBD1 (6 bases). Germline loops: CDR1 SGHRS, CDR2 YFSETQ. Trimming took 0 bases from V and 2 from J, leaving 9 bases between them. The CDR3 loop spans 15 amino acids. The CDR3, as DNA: TGCGCCAGCAGCTTGGAGGGGGTCCCTGGAAACACCATATATTTT. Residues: CASSLEGVPGNTIYF.

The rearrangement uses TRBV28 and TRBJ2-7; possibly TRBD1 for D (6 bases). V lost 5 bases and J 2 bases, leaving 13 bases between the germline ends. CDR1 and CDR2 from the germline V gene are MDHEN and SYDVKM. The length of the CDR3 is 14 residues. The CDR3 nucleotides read TGTGCCAGCAGTACCAGGACAGTGACCTACGAGCAGTACTTC. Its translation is CASSTRTVTYEQYF.

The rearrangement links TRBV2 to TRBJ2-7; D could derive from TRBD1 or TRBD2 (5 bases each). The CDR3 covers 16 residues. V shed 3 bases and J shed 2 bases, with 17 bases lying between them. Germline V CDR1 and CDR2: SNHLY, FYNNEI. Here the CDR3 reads CASSEGDPGLTYEQYF. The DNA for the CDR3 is TGTGCCAGCAGTGAGGGGGACCCCGGCCTTACCTACGAGCAGTACTTC.

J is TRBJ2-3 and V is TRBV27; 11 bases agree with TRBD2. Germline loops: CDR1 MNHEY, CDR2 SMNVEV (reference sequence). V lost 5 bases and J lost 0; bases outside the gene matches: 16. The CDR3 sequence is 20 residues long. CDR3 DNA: TGTGCCAGCAGTGGATGGGCACTAGCGGGAGACCCCGGGAGCACAGATACGCAGTATTTT. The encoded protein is CASSGWALAGDPGSTDTQYF.

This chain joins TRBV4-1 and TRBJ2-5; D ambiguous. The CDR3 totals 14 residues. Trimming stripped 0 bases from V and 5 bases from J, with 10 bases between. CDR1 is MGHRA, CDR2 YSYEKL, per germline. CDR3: CASSQEPDGETQYF. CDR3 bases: TGCGCCAGCAGCCAAGAACCCGATGGGGAGACCCAGTACTTC.

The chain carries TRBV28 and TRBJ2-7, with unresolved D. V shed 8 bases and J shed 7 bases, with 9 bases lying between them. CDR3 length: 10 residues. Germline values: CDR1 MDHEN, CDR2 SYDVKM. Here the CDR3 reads CASAFREQYF. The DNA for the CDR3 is TGTGCCAGCGCCTTTAGGGAGCAGTACTTC.

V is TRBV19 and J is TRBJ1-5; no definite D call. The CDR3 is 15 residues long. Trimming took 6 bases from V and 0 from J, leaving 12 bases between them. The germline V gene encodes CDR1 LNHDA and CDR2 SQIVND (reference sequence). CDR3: CASSGPPHSNQPQHF. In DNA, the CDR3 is TGTGCCAGTAGCGGCCCCCCACATAGCAATCAGCCCCAGCATTTT. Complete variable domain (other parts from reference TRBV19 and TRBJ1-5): DGGITQSPKYLFRKEGQNVTLSCEQNLNHDAMYWYRQDPGQGLRLIYYSQIVNDFQKGDIAEGYSVSREKKESFPLTVTSAQKNPTAFYLCASSGPPHSNQPQHFGDGTRLSIL.

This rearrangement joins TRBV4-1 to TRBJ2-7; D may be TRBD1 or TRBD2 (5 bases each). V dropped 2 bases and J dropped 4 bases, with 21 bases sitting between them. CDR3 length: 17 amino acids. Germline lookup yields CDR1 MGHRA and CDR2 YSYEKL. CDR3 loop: CASSQPLTGTDSYEQYF. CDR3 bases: TGCGCCAGCAGCCAACCGTTAACCGGGACCGACTCTTACGAGCAGTACTTC.

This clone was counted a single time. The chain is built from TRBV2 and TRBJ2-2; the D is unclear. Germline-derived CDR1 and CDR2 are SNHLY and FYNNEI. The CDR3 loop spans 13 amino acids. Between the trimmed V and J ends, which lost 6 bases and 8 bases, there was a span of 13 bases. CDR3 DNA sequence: TGTGCCAGCAGGCCGGACGCCGCGGGGGAGCTGTTTTTT. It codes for CASRPDAAGELFF.

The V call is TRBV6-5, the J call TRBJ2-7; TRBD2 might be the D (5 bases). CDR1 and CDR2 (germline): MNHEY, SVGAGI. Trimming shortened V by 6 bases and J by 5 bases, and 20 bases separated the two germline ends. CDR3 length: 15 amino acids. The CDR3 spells CASRPEGEMVNEQYF. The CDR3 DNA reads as TGTGCCAGCAGGCCCGAGGGAGAAATGGTGAACGAGCAGTACTTC.